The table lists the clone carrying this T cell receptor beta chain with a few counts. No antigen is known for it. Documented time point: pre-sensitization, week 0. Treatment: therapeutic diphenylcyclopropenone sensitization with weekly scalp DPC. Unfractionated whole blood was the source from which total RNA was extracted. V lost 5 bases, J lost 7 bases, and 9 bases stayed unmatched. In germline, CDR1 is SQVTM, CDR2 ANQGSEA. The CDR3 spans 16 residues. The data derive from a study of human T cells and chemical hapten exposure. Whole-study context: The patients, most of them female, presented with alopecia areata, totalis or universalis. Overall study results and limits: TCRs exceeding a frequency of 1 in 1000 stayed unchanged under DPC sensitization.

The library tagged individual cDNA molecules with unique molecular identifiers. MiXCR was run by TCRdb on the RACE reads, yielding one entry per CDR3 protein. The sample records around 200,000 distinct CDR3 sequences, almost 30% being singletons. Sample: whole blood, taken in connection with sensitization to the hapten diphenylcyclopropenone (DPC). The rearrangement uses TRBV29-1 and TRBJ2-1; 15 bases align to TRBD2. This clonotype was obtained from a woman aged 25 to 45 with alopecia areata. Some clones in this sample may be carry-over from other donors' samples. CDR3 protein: CSVNPAGTSGGNEQFF. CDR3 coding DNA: TGCAGCGTTAACCCGGCAGGGACTAGCGGGGGGAATGAGCAGTTCTTC.